The rows below give T cell receptor beta chains drawn from one sample of a study of T-cell reconstitution after alpha-beta-depleted transplantation in children. Each CDR3 protein is one row after TCRdb ran MiXCR on the PCR reads. The sample comprises around 580,000 distinct CDR3 sequences, approximately 30% of which are singletons, and 30% to 40% rests with the top ten. The sequencing used PBMCs, collected before TCRalphabeta/CD19-depleted stem cell transplant. These receptors all come from a boy less than two years old with Wiskott-Aldrich syndrome, due to receive a stem cell transplant. The CDR3 runs from the conserved cysteine through the conserved F or W. A D gene is named only where the DNA matches it firmly. Clone size is given for some rows only: seen once, a few or many times, or a class if the clone is expanded.

j_gene: TRBJ1-6; d_gene: TRBD1; v_gene: TRBV7-2; abundance: .; CDR3nt: TGTGCCAGCAGCTTTGGGACAGGACGGTATAATTCACCCCTCCACTTT; CDR3aa: CASSFGTGRYNSPLHF
j_gene: TRBJ2-1; d_gene: TRBD2; v_gene: TRBV5-1; abundance: few; CDR3nt: TGCGCCAGCGGTAATTCCACTAGCGGTTACAATGAGCAGTTCTTC; CDR3aa: CASGNSTSGYNEQFF
j_gene: TRBJ2-5; d_gene: TRBD2; v_gene: TRBV25-1; abundance: .; CDR3nt: TGTGCCAGCAGCGCGAGTCGGGCGGGAGGGCCCGAGACCCAGTACTTC; CDR3aa: CASSASRAGGPETQYF
j_gene: TRBJ2-4; d_gene: .; v_gene: TRBV5-1; abundance: few; CDR3nt: TGCGCCAGCAGCTATGACAGAAACATTCAGTACTTC; CDR3aa: CASSYDRNIQYF
j_gene: TRBJ1-1; d_gene: TRBD1; v_gene: TRBV6-1; abundance: few; CDR3nt: TGTGCCAGCAGATCCAGACAGGGGGCAAGAGCTTTCTTT; CDR3aa: CASRSRQGARAFF
j_gene: TRBJ2-7; d_gene: .; v_gene: TRBV10-3; abundance: .; CDR3nt: TGTGCCATCAGTAGTTCTAGCTACGAGCAGTACTTC; CDR3aa: CAISSSSYEQYF
j_gene: TRBJ1-2; d_gene: .; v_gene: TRBV7-2; abundance: .; CDR3nt: TGTGCCAGCAGCTTAGATAGGCGCACTACCTATGGCTACACCTTC; CDR3aa: CASSLDRRTTYGYTF
j_gene: TRBJ1-5; d_gene: TRBD1; v_gene: TRBV14; abundance: .; CDR3nt: TGTGCCAGCAGCCAAAGGGCAGGGGGACGGGCCCAGCATTTT; CDR3aa: CASSQRAGGRAQHF
j_gene: TRBJ2-7; d_gene: .; v_gene: TRBV20-1; abundance: few; CDR3nt: TGCAGTGCTAGAGATGCGAGCACTGACTCCTACGAGCAGTACTTC; CDR3aa: CSARDASTDSYEQYF
j_gene: TRBJ2-3; d_gene: .; v_gene: TRBV10-3; abundance: few; CDR3nt: TGTGCCATCAGCCCCTCCAGAGCGGAGGGGGGAGATACGCAGTATTTT; CDR3aa: CAISPSRAEGGDTQYF
j_gene: TRBJ1-1; d_gene: .; v_gene: TRBV20-1; abundance: .; CDR3nt: TGCAGTGCTATAGCTTGGACACGGGCAACTGAAGCTTTCTTT; CDR3aa: CSAIAWTRATEAFF
j_gene: TRBJ2-7; d_gene: .; v_gene: TRBV29-1; abundance: .; CDR3nt: TGCAGCGTTGGGTACACCGGGACAAAGGCCGAGCAGTACTTC; CDR3aa: CSVGYTGTKAEQYF
j_gene: TRBJ1-5; d_gene: TRBD1; v_gene: TRBV5-1; abundance: many; CDR3nt: TGCGCCAGCAGCTTGCAGGGGGCTATCAATCAGCCCCAGCATTTT; CDR3aa: CASSLQGAINQPQHF
j_gene: TRBJ1-1; d_gene: .; v_gene: TRBV28; abundance: .; CDR3nt: TGTGCCAGCAGTTTATTGGGTATTAGTTATGAAGCTTTCTTT; CDR3aa: CASSLLGISYEAFF
j_gene: TRBJ2-5; d_gene: TRBD2; v_gene: TRBV10-3; abundance: few; CDR3nt: TGTGCCATCAGTATGACTAGCGGGAGGGAGACCCAGTACTTC; CDR3aa: CAISMTSGRETQYF
j_gene: TRBJ2-1; d_gene: .; v_gene: TRBV24-1; abundance: few; CDR3nt: TGTGCCACCAGTGATCCACCGGCGAATGAGCAGTTCTTC; CDR3aa: CATSDPPANEQFF
j_gene: TRBJ2-1; d_gene: .; v_gene: TRBV5-1; abundance: .; CDR3nt: TGCGCCAGCAGCTTGAGCGGCAGTGAGCAGTTCTTC; CDR3aa: CASSLSGSEQFF
j_gene: TRBJ2-1; d_gene: .; v_gene: TRBV7-2; abundance: few; CDR3nt: TGTGCCAGCAGCTTAGTGACGACGGGGCCCTACAATGAGCAGTTCTTC; CDR3aa: CASSLVTTGPYNEQFF
j_gene: TRBJ2-7; d_gene: .; v_gene: TRBV5-1; abundance: few; CDR3nt: TGCGCCAGCAGCGTGACTACGTCCTACGAGCAGTACTTC; CDR3aa: CASSVTTSYEQYF
j_gene: TRBJ2-6; d_gene: .; v_gene: TRBV14; abundance: .; CDR3nt: TGTGCCAGCAGCCCGTCAAGCAGAGGGTATGGGGCCAACGTCCTGACTTTC; CDR3aa: CASSPSSRGYGANVLTF
j_gene: TRBJ2-1; d_gene: TRBD1; v_gene: TRBV18; abundance: few; CDR3nt: TGTGCCAGCTCACCACAGGGGGCCGATGAGCAGTTCTTC; CDR3aa: CASSPQGADEQFF
j_gene: TRBJ2-1; d_gene: .; v_gene: TRBV6-1; abundance: few; CDR3nt: TGTGCCAGCACTGAGCGGTCCACCTACAATGAGCAGTTCTTC; CDR3aa: CASTERSTYNEQFF
j_gene: TRBJ2-7; d_gene: TRBD1; v_gene: TRBV29-1; abundance: few; CDR3nt: TGCAGCGGTGGGACAGGGGTGGACGAGCAGTACTTC; CDR3aa: CSGGTGVDEQYF
j_gene: TRBJ1-2; d_gene: .; v_gene: TRBV5-1; abundance: few; CDR3nt: TGCGCCAGCAGCCCAGGACGAGAATACTATGGCTACACCTTC; CDR3aa: CASSPGREYYGYTF
j_gene: TRBJ2-5; d_gene: .; v_gene: TRBV18; abundance: few; CDR3nt: TGTGCCAGCTCACCACCAACAACTTTACTAAGCGAGACCCAGTACTTC; CDR3aa: CASSPPTTLLSETQYF
j_gene: TRBJ1-2; d_gene: .; v_gene: TRBV4-2; abundance: few; CDR3nt: TGTGCCAGCAGCCAACACCAGGCCCTGGAAAACTATGGCTACACCTTC; CDR3aa: CASSQHQALENYGYTF
j_gene: TRBJ2-7; d_gene: .; v_gene: TRBV7-8; abundance: many; CDR3nt: TGTGCCAGCAGCTTAATAGCTGGGGTCGAGCAGTACTTC; CDR3aa: CASSLIAGVEQYF
j_gene: TRBJ1-2; d_gene: TRBD1; v_gene: TRBV5-1; abundance: few; CDR3nt: TGCGCCAGCAGCTTGGGAGGGGGCTTTGGCTATGGCTACACCTTC; CDR3aa: CASSLGGGFGYGYTF
j_gene: TRBJ1-1; d_gene: TRBD1; v_gene: TRBV12-3/TRBV12-4; abundance: .; CDR3nt: TGTGCCAGCAGTTTGGACAGGGGGCGATCTGCTGAAGCTTTCTTT; CDR3aa: CASSLDRGRSAEAFF